The T cell receptor (beta chain) under discussion was sequenced for a study of neurological immune-mediated disorders. The unsorted libraries were made from 2 million PBMCs kept at -80 C. From germline, CDR1 is MNHEY and CDR2 SVGAGI. CDR3 length: 14 residues. The J segment lost 3 bases and the V segment lost 5 bases, leaving 3 bases of the junction unmatched. This clonotype was found many times. The antigen remains unidentified. TCRdb reprocessed the 5' RACE reads via MiXCR and lists one record per CDR3 protein. The data contain 20,000 to 30,000 distinct CDR3 sequences, around 13% of them singletons. Study results and caveats: No sharing of CDR3 amino acid sequences was observed among expanded clones across subjects, suggesting private repertoires in all groups.

J is TRBJ2-7 and V is TRBV6-5; 11 nucleotides line up with TRBD2. The clonotype originates from a woman in her sixties or seventies with HTLV-1-associated myelopathy (HAM/TSP). The source material was PBMCs. The CDR3: CASSPGTSGYEQYF. CDR3 bases: TGTGCCAGCAGTCCCGGGACTAGCGGCTACGAGCAGTACTTC.